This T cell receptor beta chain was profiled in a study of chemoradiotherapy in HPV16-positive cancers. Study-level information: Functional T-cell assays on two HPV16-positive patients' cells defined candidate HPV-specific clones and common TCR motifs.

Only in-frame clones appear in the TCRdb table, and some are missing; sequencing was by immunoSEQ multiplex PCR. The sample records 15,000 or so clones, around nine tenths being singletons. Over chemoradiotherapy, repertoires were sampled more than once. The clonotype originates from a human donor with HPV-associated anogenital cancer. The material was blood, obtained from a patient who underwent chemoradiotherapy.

CDR3 nucleotides: TGTGCCAGCAGCCCGACAAACTCCTACGAGCAGTACTTC. Translating gives CASSPTNSYEQYF. V gene TRBV7-6 combines with J gene TRBJ2-7; D gene uncertain. CDR3 size: 13 residues. The V end was cut by 5 bases, the J end by 0 bases, with 8 bases between. The germline V gene has CDR1 SGHVS and CDR2 FNYEAQ. The variable domain in full, with the rest retrieved from reference TRBV7-6 and TRBJ2-7, is GAGVSQSPRYKVTKRGQDVALRCDPISGHVSLYWYRQALGQGPEFLTYFNYEAQQDKSGLPNDRFSAERPEGSISTLTIQRTEQRDSAMYRCASSPTNSYEQYFGPGTRLTVT.